A selection of T cell receptor beta chains follows, all from one sample in a study of blood T cell repertoires in COVID-19. Assay: immunoSEQ multiplex PCR; the TCRdb copy retains only in-frame clones and omits some. The table shows under 250,000 clones, with more than 80% occurring only once. The sample comprised PBMCs or T cells enriched from blood (not recorded which). These receptors all stem from a woman under 30 in a cohort exposed to, infected with or recovered from COVID-19 (not recorded which). CDR3s include the opening cysteine and the closing phenylalanine or tryptophan. The D gene is left open where the match is weak. Expanded clones get a size class; other rows say once, few or many, or leave the size out.

clone size	V gene	D gene	J gene	CDR3 DNA	CDR3 protein
.	TRBV5-5	.	TRBJ2-7	TGTGCCAGCAGCTCGAGGGTAGACGCTGACGAGCAGTACTTC	CASSSRVDADEQYF
.	TRBV2	TRBD2	TRBJ2-7	TGTGCCAGCAGGCCCCCGGGAGGCTACGAGCAGTACTTC	CASRPPGGYEQYF
.	TRBV19	TRBD2	TRBJ2-1	TGTGCCAGTAGTATAGGAGGGGGACTAGCATACAATGAGCAGTTCTTC	CASSIGGGLAYNEQFF
.	TRBV30	.	TRBJ2-2	TGTGCCTGGAGCGAGAATCCCCCGCGGGAGCTGTTTTTT	CAWSENPPRELFF
.	TRBV30	TRBD1	TRBJ1-1	TGTGCCTGGAGCTGGGACAGTCAGGGGACTGAAGCTTTCTTT	CAWSWDSQGTEAFF
.	TRBV2	TRBD1	TRBJ1-1	TGTGCCAGCCAGGACAGGTACACTGAAGCTTTCTTT	CASQDRYTEAFF
once	TRBV7-9	TRBD2	TRBJ2-2	TGTGCCAGCAGCTTGAGCGGGAGGGATTTCTCGAACACCGGGGAGCTGTTTTTT	CASSLSGRDFSNTGELFF
.	TRBV6-6	.	TRBJ2-7	TGTGCCAGCAGGTTAGGGGACTACGAGCAGTACTTC	CASRLGDYEQYF
.	TRBV2	.	TRBJ1-1	TGTGCCAGCAGTGGACAGTTCGGGAACACTGAAGCTTTCTTT	CASSGQFGNTEAFF
.	TRBV5-1	.	TRBJ2-3	TGCGCCAGCAGCTTCTGGGGCAGAGATACGCAGTATTTT	CASSFWGRDTQYF
.	TRBV5-4	TRBD1	TRBJ1-1	TGTGCCAGCAGCTTGGAGCTGGGGACAGGGTTAGGAGGTGGGACTGAAGCTTTCTTT	CASSLELGTGLGGGTEAFF
.	TRBV19	TRBD1	TRBJ2-7	TGTGCCAGTAGTCCTCGGGACAGGGGTTACGAGCAGTACTTC	CASSPRDRGYEQYF
.	TRBV5-1	TRBD2	TRBJ2-1	TGCGCCAGCAGCTTGGTTGGGGGGACTAGCGGGAACAATGAGCAGTTCTTC	CASSLVGGTSGNNEQFF
once	TRBV6-1	.	TRBJ1-2	TGTGCCAGCAGTGAAGGGCAGGGAAACTATGGCTACACCTTC	CASSEGQGNYGYTF
.	TRBV9	TRBD1	TRBJ1-5	TGTGCCAGCAGCGGGGGACAGAATCAGCCCCAGCATTTT	CASSGGQNQPQHF
.	TRBV27	TRBD1	TRBJ1-3	TGTGCCAGCGGCCCGGGACAGGGAAACACCATATATTTT	CASGPGQGNTIYF
.	TRBV4-1	TRBD1	TRBJ2-1	TGCGCCAGCAGCGTTCGACAGGGCTATATTGAAGGATCCTACAATGAGCAGTTCTTC	CASSVRQGYIEGSYNEQFF
.	TRBV13	.	TRBJ1-1	TGTGCCAGCAGCCCCTTCCGGACATCCGACCGAGCTTTCTTT	CASSPFRTSDRAFF
.	TRBV24-1	TRBD1	TRBJ1-2	TGTGCCACCAGTGAGCCCGGGACAGGGGGCGGTCAAGGCTACACCTTC	CATSEPGTGGGQGYTF
.	TRBV18	.	TRBJ2-1	TGTGCCAGCTCACCACAGGGGAATGAGCAGTTCTTC	CASSPQGNEQFF
.	TRBV19	.	TRBJ1-1	TGTGCCAGTAGCCCTGCTAAGCGAACTGAAGCTTTCTTT	CASSPAKRTEAFF
.	TRBV10-3	TRBD1	TRBJ2-7	TGTGCCATCAGGGAGACAGGGCCCGACGAGCAGTACTTC	CAIRETGPDEQYF
.	TRBV27	TRBD2	TRBJ2-7	TGTGCCAGCAGTGGTAGCGGGAGTTTATACGAGCAGTACTTC	CASSGSGSLYEQYF
.	TRBV28	.	TRBJ1-2	TGTGCCAGCAGTTCCGGACAACTATATGGCTACACCTTC	CASSSGQLYGYTF
.	TRBV27	TRBD1	TRBJ1-1	TGTGCCAGCAGTTTATACCAGGGGGGCACTGAAGCTTTCTTT	CASSLYQGGTEAFF
.	TRBV7-3	.	TRBJ2-1	TGTGCCAGCAGCGAAATTGAGTCCAATGAGCAGTTCTTC	CASSEIESNEQFF
.	TRBV28	.	TRBJ1-2	TGTGCCAGCAGACGCGGAGGAGACGGCTATGGCTACACCTTC	CASRRGGDGYGYTF
.	TRBV19	TRBD1	TRBJ1-3	TGTGCCAGTAGTATAGCGGGACAGCTAGTTTGGGGAAACACCATATATTTT	CASSIAGQLVWGNTIYF
.	TRBV7-3	.	TRBJ2-1	TGTGCCAGCAGCTTAATTTCCGGGTCAAATGAGCAGTTCTTC	CASSLISGSNEQFF
.	TRBV6-5	TRBD1	TRBJ2-7	TGTGCCAGTGAGACAGGGGGGGACTACGAGCAGTACTTC	CASETGGDYEQYF
.	TRBV6-2/TRBV6-3	.	TRBJ1-6	TGTGCCAGCAGTAGTCTGCCGAGGGTTCCACCCCTCCACTTT	CASSSLPRVPPLHF
once	TRBV15	.	TRBJ1-4	TGTGCCACCAGCAGAGCTAGCTCGGCAACTAATGAAAAACTGTTTTTT	CATSRASSATNEKLFF
.	TRBV6-4	TRBD1	TRBJ1-1	TGTGCCAGAAATGCGGGACAGGCGACAATGAACACTGAAGCTTTCTTT	CARNAGQATMNTEAFF
.	TRBV18	TRBD1	TRBJ2-7	TGTGCCAGCACCACTACCAGGGGGAAACCCAACTCCTACGAGCAGTACTTC	CASTTTRGKPNSYEQYF
.	TRBV11-2	.	TRBJ2-5	TGTGCCAGCAGCTTAGGTGTAGGGGTGATCCAAGAGACCCAGTACTTC	CASSLGVGVIQETQYF
.	TRBV4-1	.	TRBJ2-1	TGCGCCAGCAGCCAGGCTAGCGCCGAAAGGGGAGTACAGTTCTTC	CASSQASAERGVQFF
once	TRBV5-1	TRBD1	TRBJ1-2	TGCGCCAGCAGGCCGACAGGGGAATATGGCTACACCTTC	CASRPTGEYGYTF
.	TRBV6-1	.	TRBJ1-1	TGTGCCAGCAGTGAAGCCGGGGAGAACACTGAAGCTTTCTTT	CASSEAGENTEAFF
.	TRBV2	.	TRBJ1-2	TGTGCCAGCAGTGAAGGGTTCGGGGGTATGTGGGGCTACACCTTC	CASSEGFGGMWGYTF
.	TRBV29-1	.	TRBJ1-4	TGCAGCGTTGGCGGGGCCTTTCCCCGCCTCAATGAAAAACTGTTTTTT	CSVGGAFPRLNEKLFF
.	TRBV18	.	TRBJ2-5	TGTGCCAGCTCACCACCGTCTAGGATCTCACAAGAGACCCAGTACTTC	CASSPPSRISQETQYF
.	TRBV28	.	TRBJ1-2	TGTGCCAGCAGTTTAGGGGGGGGATCCTCCTATGGCTACACCTTC	CASSLGGGSSYGYTF
.	TRBV19	TRBD1	TRBJ1-1	TGTGCCAGTAGGGGGACAGGATCGGGGACTGAAGCTTTCTTT	CASRGTGSGTEAFF
.	TRBV12-3/TRBV12-4	TRBD1	TRBJ1-2	TGTGCCAGCAGGGACAGGGCCCCCTATGGCTACACCTTC	CASRDRAPYGYTF
once	TRBV6-1	.	TRBJ1-5	TGTGCCAGCAGTGAACAGGGGTCTCATCAGCCCCAGCATTTT	CASSEQGSHQPQHF
.	TRBV2	TRBD2	TRBJ2-7	TGTGCCAGCAGTGGAGGGACTAGCAGAACCTACGAGCAGTACTTC	CASSGGTSRTYEQYF
.	TRBV7-8	.	TRBJ2-7	TGTGCCAGCACCTTCCACACCACCTACGAGCAGTACTTC	CASTFHTTYEQYF
.	TRBV5-6	TRBD1	TRBJ2-5	TGTGCCAGCAGCTCGACAGGGAAAGAGACCCAGTACTTC	CASSSTGKETQYF
.	TRBV6-2/TRBV6-3	TRBD1	TRBJ1-5	TGTGCCAGCAGTTACTACAGGGGGACTCAGCCCCAGCATTTT	CASSYYRGTQPQHF
.	TRBV5-1	.	TRBJ2-1	TGCGCCAGCAGGGTCAGAAACATCTACAATGAGCAGTTCTTC	CASRVRNIYNEQFF